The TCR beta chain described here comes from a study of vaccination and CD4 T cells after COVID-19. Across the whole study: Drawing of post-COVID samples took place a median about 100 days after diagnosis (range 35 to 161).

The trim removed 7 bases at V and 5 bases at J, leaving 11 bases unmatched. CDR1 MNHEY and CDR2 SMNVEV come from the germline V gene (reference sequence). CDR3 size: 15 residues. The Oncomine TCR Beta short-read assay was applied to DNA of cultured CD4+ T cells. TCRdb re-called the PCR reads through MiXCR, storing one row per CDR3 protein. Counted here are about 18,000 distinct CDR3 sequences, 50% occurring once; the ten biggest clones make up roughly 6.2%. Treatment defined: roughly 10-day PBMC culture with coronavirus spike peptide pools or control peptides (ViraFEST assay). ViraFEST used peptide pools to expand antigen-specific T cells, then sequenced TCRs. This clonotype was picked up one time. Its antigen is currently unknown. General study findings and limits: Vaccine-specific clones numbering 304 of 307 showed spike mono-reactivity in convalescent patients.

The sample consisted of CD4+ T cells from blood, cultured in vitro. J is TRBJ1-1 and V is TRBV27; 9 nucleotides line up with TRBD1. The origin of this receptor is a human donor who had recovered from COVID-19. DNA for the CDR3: TGTGCCAGCATACCACAAAGGGACAGGGCTACTGAAGCTTTCTTT. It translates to CASIPQRDRATEAFF.